One and the same sample provided the 5 T cell receptor beta chains below, sequenced in a study of Ad26.COV2.S vaccination and SARS-CoV-2 variants. Clones were read by immunoSEQ multiplex PCR, and TCRdb kept only the in-frame ones, dropping some. The table includes 100,000 or so clones, about three quarters detected once. Sequenced material: peripheral blood, taken after recovery from COVID-19. The origin of the receptors is a human donor who had recovered from COVID-19.

CDR3 coding DNA: TGTGCCAGCAGTTGGGAATCGACCATTCAGTACTTC. This translates into CASSWESTIQYF. V and J are TRBV6-2 or TRBV6-3 and TRBJ2-4; D is unresolved. The V gene's germline CDR1 is MNHEY and CDR2 SVGEGT. The CDR3 runs 12 residues. V gave up 4 bases and J gave up 9 bases, with 10 bases separating them.

This chain joins TRBV9 and TRBJ2-1; 13 positions match TRBD2. Trimming cost V 4 bases and J 4 bases; bases outside gene matches: 5. CDR1 SGDLS and CDR2 YYNGEE come from the germline V gene. The CDR3 runs to 16 residues. Here the CDR3 reads CASSPRTSGGYNEQFF. In DNA form, the CDR3 reads TGTGCCAGCAGCCCAAGGACTAGCGGGGGTTACAATGAGCAGTTCTTC.

V gene TRBV18 combines with J gene TRBJ2-2, with D unresolved. The germline CDR1 and CDR2 sequences are KGHSH and LQKENI. V lost 6 bases to trimming and J lost 1 base, with 9 bases between them. This CDR3 spans 14 amino acids. DNA of the CDR3: TGTGCCAGCTCCCGGACGGGGAACACCGGGGAGCTGTTTTTT. Its protein is CASSRTGNTGELFF.

This clone has just a few counts. CDR3 sequence reads: CASSLQVRMDGYTF. The CDR3 coding sequence is TGTGCCAGCAGCTTGCAAGTCAGGATGGATGGCTACACCTTC. The V and J genes are TRBV5-4 and TRBJ1-2; unclear D gene. V lost 1 base, J lost 6 bases, and 13 bases lay in between. The CDR3 extends over 14 amino acids. Germline V gene data show CDR1 as SGHNT and CDR2 as YYREEE (reference sequence).

The CDR3 DNA sequence: TGTGCCAGCAGTACTAGGGGGCAGGATACCTACGAGCAGTACTTC. It is translated as CASSTRGQDTYEQYF. The chain uses TRBV28 and TRBJ2-7; 7 nucleotides line up with TRBD1. V gave up 5 bases and J gave up 2 bases; unmatched junction bases: 9. CDR3 size: 15 residues. Germline values: CDR1 MDHEN, CDR2 SYDVKM.